Following are 13 T cell receptor beta chains from one sample sequenced in a study of cytomegalovirus exposure and HLA in healthy donors. Primers included in the PCR were 60 Vbeta and 13 Jbeta primers. Sequencing used immunoSEQ multiplex PCR; TCRdb keeps in-frame clones, though not all of them. Counted here are 130,000 to 150,000 clones, almost 85% occurring once; the ten biggest clones make up around 6.1%. Input material: PBMCs. The receptors here all came from a man aged 25 to 40 in good health and CMV-seropositive.

In its sample, this clone was seen a few times. The chain combines TRBV9 with TRBJ1-3, with 7 bases aligning to TRBD1. CDR3 length: 15 amino acids. V trimming: 2 bases; J trimming: 0 bases; junction bases outside the gene matches: 2. Germline-derived CDR1 and CDR2 are SGDLS and YYNGEE. CDR3 in DNA: TGTGCCAGCAGCGTGGGACAGAACTCTGGAAACACCATATATTTT. Amino acids: CASSVGQNSGNTIYF.

This clone was seen a single time. This chain links TRBV5-1 with TRBJ2-7, with 9 bases fitting TRBD1. Germline-derived CDR1 and CDR2 are SGHRS and YFSETQ. The ends lost 7 bases at V and 6 bases at J; junction bases unmatched: 5. The CDR3 is 12 amino acids. The CDR3 DNA is TGCGCCAGCTGGGGGACAGGGTGCGAGCAGTACTTC. The encoded protein is CASWGTGCEQYF.

The chain recombines TRBV7-9 with TRBJ2-5; D is possibly TRBD1 (5 bases). The germline V gene has CDR1 SEHNR and CDR2 FQNEAQ (reference sequence). V was shortened by 3 bases and J by 9 bases, with 17 bases between the two germline ends. The CDR3 runs to 14 residues. The CDR3 loop reads CASSFLQAQGAQYF. The CDR3 bases are TGTGCCAGCAGCTTCCTACAGGCGCAAGGGGCCCAGTACTTC. The complete variable domain, with remaining parts taken from reference TRBV7-9 and TRBJ2-5, reads DTGVSQNPRHKITKRGQNVTFRCDPISEHNRLYWYRQTLGQGPEFLTYFQNEAQLEKSRLLSDRFSAERPKGSFSTLEIQRTEQGDSAMYLCASSFLQAQGAQYFGPGTRLLVL.

V is TRBV4-3 and J is TRBJ2-2, with TRBD2 identical over 10 bases. V shed 1 base, J shed 5 bases, and the junction held 10 bases outside the gene matches. CDR1 and CDR2 from the germline V gene are LGHNA and YSLEER. The CDR3 runs 18 residues. This CDR3 is CASSQVAQRGGRTGELFF. In DNA form, the CDR3 reads TGCGCCAGCAGCCAAGTAGCTCAGCGGGGGGGCCGAACCGGGGAGCTGTTTTTT.

This clone was observed a few times. The CDR3 bases are TGTGCCAGCAGCTTGGTTCGGGGGAAACTGTTTTTT. Residues: CASSLVRGKLFF. The J gene is TRBJ1-4, the V gene TRBV5-4; D is possibly TRBD1 (5 bases). The V end lost 0 bases, the J end lost 11 bases, and 8 bases lay between the germline ends. The CDR3 has 12 residues. Germline CDR1 and CDR2: SGHNT and YYREEE (reference sequence).

The chain combines TRBV28 with TRBJ1-1; TRBD1 agrees at 12 bases. V lost 7 bases to trimming and J lost 2 bases; unmatched junction nucleotides: 11. This CDR3 has 17 residues. Germline V gene sequence: CDR1 MDHEN, CDR2 SYDVKM. CDR3 sequence (DNA): TGTGCCAGCACTTTTCCGGGACAGGGGGCGAGAAACACTGAAGCTTTCTTT. Residues: CASTFPGQGARNTEAFF.

The chain uses TRBV5-6 and TRBJ1-5, with 9 bases aligning to TRBD1. Germline trimming cut 4 bases from V and 2 bases from J; bases unmatched to any gene: 4. The CDR3 is made up of 15 amino acids. Germline V gives CDR1 SGHDT, CDR2 YYEEEE. The CDR3 DNA follows: TGTGCCAGCAGCCCCCGGGACAGGGGCAATCAGCCCCAGCATTTT. This encodes CASSPRDRGNQPQHF.

This clone was picked up one time. The chain uses TRBV5-8 and TRBJ1-1, with 7 bases aligning to TRBD1. Germline CDR1 is SGHTS and CDR2 is YDEGEE. The CDR3 totals 18 residues. V was clipped by 3 bases and J by 10 bases; unmatched bases: 24. CDR3 region: CASSSHVRDRLNSHPAFF. Here the CDR3 DNA reads TGTGCCAGCAGCTCGCACGTTAGGGACAGACTCAATTCCCACCCAGCTTTCTTT.

This clone showed up just once. One end of the junction does not line up with germline, which may come from a read error. V and J are TRBV6-1 and TRBJ2-6, with TRBD1 as a possible D gene (5 bases). Germline V lookup: CDR1 MNHNS, CDR2 SASEGT. CDR3 length equals 15 residues. DNA for the CDR3: TGTGCCAGCAGTGAACGGGTCTCTGGGGCCAACGGCCTGACTTTC. Amino acid sequence: CASSERVSGANGLTF.

The V and J genes are TRBV5-1 and TRBJ1-6; 7 bases line up with TRBD1. The V gene end was trimmed by 3 bases and the J gene end by 10 bases; junction bases not matched to a gene: 13. The CDR3 contains 16 residues. Germline CDR1 and CDR2: SGHRS and YFSETQ. CDR3 DNA sequence: TGCGCCAGCAGCTACGAGAACAGGGGAGTAGGCTCACCCCTCCACTTT. Translation: CASSYENRGVGSPLHF.

The chain combines TRBV10-1 with TRBJ2-1, with a weak D call TRBD2 (5 bases). The germline V and J ends were trimmed by 3 bases and 8 bases, with 8 bases remaining between them. CDR3 length: 12 residues. In germline, CDR1 is WNHNN, CDR2 SYGVQD (reference sequence). The CDR3 DNA follows: TGCGCCAGCAGTGATTCAGCGGATGAGCAGTTCTTC. As protein: CASSDSADEQFF.

This clone was found once. The chain joins TRBV25-1 to TRBJ2-7; 10 bases are shared with TRBD1. V lost 4 bases and J lost 0; bases outside the gene matches: 12. CDR3 length: 18 amino acids. Germline V gene sequence: CDR1 MGHDK, CDR2 SYGVNS. The CDR3 DNA reads as TGTGCCAGCAGTGTGGCCGGGACAGGGGATACCCGCTCCTACGAGCAGTACTTC. Its protein product is CASSVAGTGDTRSYEQYF.

The chain uses TRBV5-6 and TRBJ1-2, with TRBD1 matching over 12 bases. In germline, CDR1 is SGHDT, CDR2 YYEEEE. Trimming at V came to 7 bases and at J to 0 bases, leaving 10 bases not matched to a gene. The CDR3 is 17 residues long. CDR3 coding DNA: TGTGCCAGCCGGGACAGGGGGCGACTTTCGGCTAACTATGGCTACACCTTC. Its translation is CASRDRGRLSANYGYTF.